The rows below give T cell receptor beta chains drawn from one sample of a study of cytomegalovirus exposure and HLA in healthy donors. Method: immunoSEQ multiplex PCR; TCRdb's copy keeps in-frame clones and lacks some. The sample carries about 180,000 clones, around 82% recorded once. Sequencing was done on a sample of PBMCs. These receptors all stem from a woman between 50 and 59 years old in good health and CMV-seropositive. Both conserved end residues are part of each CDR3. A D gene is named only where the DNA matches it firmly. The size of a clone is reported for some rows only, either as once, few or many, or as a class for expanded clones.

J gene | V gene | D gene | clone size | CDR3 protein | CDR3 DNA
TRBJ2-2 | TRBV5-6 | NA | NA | CASSLIQQGTNTGELFF | TGTGCCAGCAGCTTGATCCAACAGGGGACTAACACCGGGGAGCTGTTTTTT
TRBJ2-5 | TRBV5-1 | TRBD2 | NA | CASSPDAGGTETQYF | TGCGCCAGCAGCCCCGATGCGGGGGGGACGGAGACCCAGTACTTC
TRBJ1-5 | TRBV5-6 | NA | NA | CASSAGDSNQPQHF | TGTGCCAGCAGCGCGGGGGACAGCAATCAGCCCCAGCATTTT
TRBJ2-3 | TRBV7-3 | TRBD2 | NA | CASSFGLAGGSDTQYF | TGTGCCAGCAGCTTCGGACTAGCGGGGGGTTCAGATACGCAGTATTTT
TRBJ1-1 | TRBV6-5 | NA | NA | CACSGDANTEAFF | TGTGCCTGCTCGGGAGATGCGAACACTGAAGCTTTCTTT
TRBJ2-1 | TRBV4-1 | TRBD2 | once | CASSPTSVRNEQFF | TGCGCCAGCAGCCCCACTAGCGTGAGGAATGAGCAGTTCTTC
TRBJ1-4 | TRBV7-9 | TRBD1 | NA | CASSLSGGTNEKLFF | TGTGCCAGCAGCCTCTCAGGGGGAACTAATGAAAAACTGTTTTTT
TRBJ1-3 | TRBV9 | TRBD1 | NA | CASSPRRGPGGNTIYF | TGTGCCAGCAGCCCAAGACGGGGACCAGGGGGGAACACCATATATTTT
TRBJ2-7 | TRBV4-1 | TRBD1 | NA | CASSQEQGAPYEQYF | TGCGCCAGCAGCCAAGAACAGGGGGCCCCCTACGAGCAGTACTTC
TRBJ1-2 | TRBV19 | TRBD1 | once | CASRDRAGSNYGYTF | TGTGCCAGTCGGGACAGGGCGGGGAGTAACTATGGCTACACCTTC